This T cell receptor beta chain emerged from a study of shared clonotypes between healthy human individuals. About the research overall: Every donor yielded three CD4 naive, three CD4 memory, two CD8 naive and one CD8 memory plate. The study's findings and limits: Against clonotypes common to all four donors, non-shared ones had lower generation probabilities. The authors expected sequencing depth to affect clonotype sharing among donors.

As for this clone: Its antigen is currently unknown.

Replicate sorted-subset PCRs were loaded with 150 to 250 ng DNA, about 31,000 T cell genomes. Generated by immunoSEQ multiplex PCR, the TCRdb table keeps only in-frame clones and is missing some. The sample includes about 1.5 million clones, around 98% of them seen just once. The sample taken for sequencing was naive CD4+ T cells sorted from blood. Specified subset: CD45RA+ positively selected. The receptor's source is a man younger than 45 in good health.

CDR3 sequence: CASSLSMKLAGNEQFF. The CDR3 DNA follows: TGTGCCAGCAGCTTGAGTATGAAACTAGCGGGAAATGAGCAGTTCTTC. This rearrangement joins TRBV5-4 to TRBJ2-1; 10 bases are shared with TRBD2. After removal of 1 base from V and 7 bases from J, the junction contained 8 bases not matched to a gene. The V gene's germline CDR1 is SGHNT and CDR2 YYREEE (reference sequence). This CDR3 region has 16 residues.